This T cell receptor beta chain stems from a study of blood T cell repertoires in COVID-19. Study at large: Samples representing acute and convalescent COVID-19 were sourced from the United States, Italy and Spain. T cells, B-cell-depleted T cells, or PBMCs supplied cDNA or gDNA.

Some clones are missing from TCRdb's copy, which holds only in-frame ones; the method was immunoSEQ multiplex PCR. The data hold about 140,000 clones, with 75% to 90% observed a single time. The CDR3 contains 13 residues. V lost 5 bases and J 0 bases, leaving 5 bases between the germline ends. The source is a woman older than 75 with acute or convalescent COVID-19. Sequencing used peripheral blood. The V call is TRBV12-3 or TRBV12-4, the J call TRBJ1-3; no reliable D call. CDR3 amino acids: CASSTGSGNTIYF. DNA of the CDR3: TGTGCCAGCAGTACCGGCTCTGGAAACACCATATATTTT.